A single TCR beta chain is shown here with its context. The table lists this clonotype with many counts. It has no known antigen specificity. No qualities accompany the bases; no much larger clone lies one base away. Expansion of CD8+CD57+ cells had been shown by flow cytometry in the patients chosen for sequencing. Every patient had a diagnosis of severe acquired aplastic anemia based on International Study of Aplastic Anemia and Agranulocytosis and Camitta criteria. No therapy had been received by the patients at the time of blood sampling. In this study, sorted CD4+ and CD8+ T cells from the blood of healthy subjects and of severe aplastic anemia patients had their TCR repertoires deep-sequenced. Patients were enrolled in the USA under clinicaltrials.gov protocols 00001620, 01623167, 00001397, 00071045, 00081523 and 00961064. Ficoll-Paque density gradient centrifugation was used to isolate peripheral blood mononuclear cells. Before DNA extraction, CD4+ and CD8+ T cells were sorted by FACS or by magnetic beads.

These data are taken from a study of CD8+CD57+ T cells in acquired aplastic anemia (dated by TCRdb to the late 2010s). Describing the broader study: DNA extracted from sorted CD4+ and CD8+ cells had a mean of roughly 3.3 ug, with a range of roughly 0.17 to 30 ug. CD8+CD57+ expansion was defined as a frequency above the mean frequency observed in healthy subjects.

From the cysteine through the phenylalanine, the CDR3 covers 15 amino acids. Solely the CDR3 DNA is kept, with 45 bases framed from the first base. Looking up the germline V gene yields CDR1 SGHTA and CDR2 FQGTGA. At the junction V is shortened by 1 base and J by 9 bases, with 16 bases in between. Results and caveats for the whole study, not just this receptor: Although roughly 29 CD8+ CDR3 sequences were shared by patients and controls, these sequences appeared highly expressed in patients and within the immunodominant clones of patients. CD8+ Simpson's diversity did not differ significantly between patients and healthy controls (P=0.060).

Genomic DNA was used as template for profiling of TCR beta VDJ combinations and CDR3 sequences. An Illumina HiSeq 2000 was used for TCR repertoire sequencing. On the study's bioinformatics: Repertoires were assessed using TRBV/TRBJ rearrangement plots, CDR3 size and DJ length profiles, and Simpson's diversity index. Whichever DNA sequence was most abundant in the deep sequencing data was defined as the immunodominant clone. CDR3 amino acid sequences were checked for sharing across subjects and were also compared against the VDJdb database and published repertoires. TCRdb's own reprocessing of the public reads used fastp at Q25 and MiXCR and kept productive beta chains. CDR3 protein sequences are deduplicated, and each keeps its most common genes and DNA. The V and J calls and clone size come from TCRdb's table, not from the authors' own analysis. The sample table contains more than 150,000 distinct CDR3 sequences; only one count was recorded for about 44% of them. The ten biggest clones cover 13% of the sample.

This TCR was recovered from a human donor with aplastic anemia. The chain is made from TRBV7-3 and TRBJ2-1; the best D guess is TRBD2, with 6 bases matching. Sequencing was done on a sample of sorted CD4+, CD8+, or CD8+CD57+ T cells (not recorded which) from PBMCs. The nucleotide sequence is TGTGCCAGCAGCTTAAGCGGGGCACCCACCGGTGAGCAGTTCTTC. It specifies CASSLSGAPTGEQFF.